This is a list of T cell receptor beta chains from one sample in a study of blood T cells in healthy people across ages. TCRdb recomputed calls from the 5' RACE reads with MiXCR, one row per CDR3 protein. The sample records fewer than 800,000 distinct CDR3 sequences, over 20% being singletons. The material sequenced was blood. All receptors derive from a man between 70 and 80 years old in good health. The conserved cysteine and the conserved F or W are not part of the CDR3 here.

CDR3 length	V gene	J gene	CDR3 protein
11	TRBV20-1	TRBJ2-3	SATRQGTDTQY
12	TRBV6-2/TRBV6-3	TRBJ1-4	ASSPRTGGEKLF
15	TRBV29-1	NA	SVEDPKAPGQGAEQY
13	TRBV20-1	TRBJ1-5	SARDVRADNQPQH
11	TRBV6-6	TRBJ2-7	ASSGTGTNEQY
13	TRBV12-3/TRBV12-4	NA	ASSFGHRLYNEQF
14	TRBV12-3/TRBV12-4	TRBJ1-3	ASTPRGQGAGNTIY
11	TRBV10-3	TRBJ1-1	AISEGSKSEAF
12	TRBV25-1	TRBJ1-5	ASSEYRVDQPQH
15	TRBV25-1	NA	ASSRTPGQPKLYEQY
11	TRBV12-3/TRBV12-4	TRBJ1-2	ASATGTGYGYT
11	TRBV10-3	TRBJ2-3	AISPLSGDTQY
12	TRBV6-2/TRBV6-3	TRBJ2-5	ASSYSSTEETQY
12	TRBV18	NA	ASSPRASPHEQF
13	TRBV20-1	TRBJ2-1	SARLQGVTYNEQF
11	TRBV6-5	NA	ANRDGTYNEQF
13	TRBV2	TRBJ2-3	ASSGQGRGTDTQY
13	TRBV20-1	TRBJ2-7	SARDRWDGLYEQY
18	TRBV11-2	TRBJ2-3	ASSDSSGLAGAISTDTQY
12	TRBV7-2	TRBJ2-7	ASSLGGSYYEQY
13	TRBV5-1	TRBJ2-1	ASSLGPEAYNEQF
14	TRBV20-1	TRBJ2-7	SARDSGSGTPYEQY
9	TRBV20-1	TRBJ2-7	SALSDYEQY
15	TRBV7-9	TRBJ1-3	ASSLETGPGSGNTIY
11	TRBV3-1	TRBJ2-7	ASSQHGNYEQY
11	TRBV24-1	TRBJ2-3	ATSGSFTDTQY
11	TRBV29-1	TRBJ2-3	SVDDGSKGTQY
11	TRBV20-1	TRBJ2-3	SARGLARDTQY
12	TRBV12-3/TRBV12-4	TRBJ2-1	ASSLLAGANEQF
13	TRBV2	TRBJ2-7	ASSEGLTVKYEQY
12	TRBV6-1	TRBJ2-7	ASSETGTNYEQY
12	TRBV15	TRBJ2-7	ATSTRDSLREQY
13	TRBV29-1	TRBJ2-5	SVEDSGLLQETQY
13	TRBV29-1	NA	SVRTSGSANYEQY
10	TRBV20-1	NA	SARDISYEQY
13	TRBV24-1	TRBJ2-6	ATSDFSGGANVLT
8	TRBV20-1	TRBJ1-4	SALAEKLF
13	TRBV20-1	TRBJ2-7	SARDAGTSVYEQY
10	TRBV29-1	TRBJ2-3	SGQVDTDTQY
13	TRBV4-1	NA	ASSQDPAGAYEQY
15	TRBV6-5	TRBJ2-5	ASSSQGLAGGQETQY
10	TRBV12-3/TRBV12-4	TRBJ1-2	ASSLEFGGYT
12	TRBV6-2/TRBV6-3	TRBJ1-2	VSTRTNSDYGYT
12	TRBV25-1	TRBJ2-5	ASSGDSKQETQY
13	TRBV28	TRBJ1-6	ASSSGQGRNSPLH
13	TRBV18	NA	ASSPSRGQPYEQY
11	TRBV7-9	TRBJ2-7	ASSARLGVEQY
13	TRBV20-1	TRBJ2-3	SARGTSKSTDTQY
13	TRBV5-1	TRBJ2-1	ASSLAGGTYNGQF
14	TRBV6-6	TRBJ1-2	ASSYSFYDRGNGYT